This section outlines one TCR beta chain sequence together with its context. The data derive from a study of blood T cell repertoires in COVID-19. Measured with immunoSEQ multiplex PCR; TCRdb has only the in-frame clones, and not every one. The sample lists roughly 98,000 clones; around 82% were seen once. The CDR3 has 12 residues. CDR1 is ENHRY and CDR2 is SYGVKD in the germline V gene. V lost 2 bases and J 8 bases, leaving 9 bases between the germline ends. The receptor was derived from an older man with active or convalescent COVID-19. Sample: peripheral blood. This chain connects TRBV10-3 to TRBJ1-2; D perhaps matches TRBD1 (5 bases). The DNA for the CDR3 is TGTGCCATCAGTGAGGGGGCTTGGGGCTACACCTTC. Protein sequence: CAISEGAWGYTF.